This T cell receptor beta chain was sequenced in a study of identical twins. Study conclusions and caveats: Models, which agreed with sharing between unrelated individuals, nonetheless underestimated the out-of-frame TCR alpha sharing seen in monozygotic twins. There were fewer insertions in abundant cord blood beta clonotypes, but memory repertoires showed no such pattern.

TCRdb re-called the 5' RACE reads through MiXCR, storing one row per CDR3 protein. The repertoire has 310,000 or so distinct CDR3 sequences, more than 6.5% of them found once; the top ten carry over 2%. The CDR3 spans 13 residues. V lost 1 base and J 8 bases, leaving 6 bases between the germline ends. This clonotype has a handful of counts. Antigen unknown. The sample was also linked to a second study, of yellow fever vaccine responses in identical twins. Turning to that study: Twins reportedly appeared to share part of their vaccine T cell response while keeping part individual.

The chain combines TRBV12-3 or TRBV12-4 with TRBJ1-6, with D unresolved. The receptor was isolated from a woman younger than 35 in good health. Sequenced sample: memory (CD45RO+) T cells sorted from blood. The CDR3 bases are TGTGCCAGCAGTTTAGAGATGGATTCACCCCTCCACTTT. Protein: CASSLEMDSPLHF.